This T cell receptor (beta chain) was identified in a study of OX40 agonist ivuxolimab in advanced cancers. As for the study in general: The drug used for patients, ivuxolimab, was an agonistic anti-OX40 (CD134) antibody.

Measured with immunoSEQ multiplex PCR; TCRdb has only the in-frame clones, and not every one. The sample records tens of thousands of clones, more than 75% being singletons. With regard to this clone: Its antigen is unidentified.

Per germline, CDR1 MGHRA and CDR2 YSYEKL. V was clipped by 1 base and J by 8 bases, with 17 bases between them. The CDR3 covers 15 residues. The study, taken as a whole, reports: Some of the lowest clonal expansion was seen in partial responders at 0.1-3.0 mg/kg.

V usage is TRBV4-1 and J usage is TRBJ1-2, with D possibly matching TRBD1 (5 bases). The sequenced sample was CD4+ or CD8+ T cells sorted from blood, obtained in a trial of the OX40 agonist ivuxolimab. This TCR came from an adult with an advanced solid tumor such as melanoma, head and neck, liver or kidney cancer. The CDR3 region is CASSQVFDGAKGYTF. CDR3 sequence (DNA): TGCGCCAGCAGCCAAGTCTTCGACGGGGCTAAAGGCTACACCTTC.